The entry below gives a single T cell receptor beta chain sequence along with its context. Its antigen remains unknown. CDR1 and CDR2 from the germline V gene are MNHEY and SMNVEV (reference sequence). The length of the CDR3 is 14 residues. J lost 4 bases, V lost 8 bases, and 9 bases had no gene match. This sample is drawn from a study of cytomegalovirus exposure and HLA in healthy donors. Study-wide findings and caveats: Three chains linked to CMV were shown in vitro to be specific for CMV antigens. In a later analysis, TCR beta V- and J-gene trimming showed a link to a missense DCLRE1C variant.

The PCR employed 60 Vbeta primers together with 13 Jbeta primers. Authors' methods: About 9.9 million of the 60 million to 90 million unique TCR beta chains counted in a later analysis were shared. Profiled with immunoSEQ multiplex PCR; TCRdb holds only in-frame clones, not every one. The V and J calls and clone size come from that table; D and trimming were worked out from the DNA. Among 99,000 or so clones, roughly 13% were seen once, and the ten largest hold around 15%. The gene calls are TRBV27 and TRBJ1-2; TRBD1 matches at 8 bases. Sequenced: PBMCs. The source of this sequence is a man aged 40-49 years in good health and CMV-seropositive. The CDR3 coding sequence is TGTGCCAGCCGTCCCGGGACAGGTTTCTATGGCTACACCTTC. It is translated as CASRPGTGFYGYTF.